This is a list of T cell receptor beta chains from one sample in a study of T cells in Graves' hyperthyroidism and ophthalmopathy. TCRdb re-derived calls from the multiplex PCR reads in MiXCR, one entry per CDR3 protein. This table has around 350,000 distinct CDR3 sequences, 15% to 19% appearing once. The sample was blood. Every receptor here comes from a woman aged 18-29 years with Graves' hyperthyroidism that later progressed to Graves' ophthalmopathy. The CDR3 runs from the conserved cysteine through the conserved F or W. Clone sizes are given selectively: once, few, many, or a class where the clone is expanded.

size: .; V: TRBV24-1; J: TRBJ2-1; CDR3: CATSETGMSSYNEQFF
size: few; V: TRBV27; J: TRBJ2-3; CDR3: CASKASGRSTDTQYF
size: few; V: TRBV4-1; J: TRBJ1-6; CDR3: CASSQVQDASYNSPLHF
size: .; V: TRBV10-3; J: TRBJ2-1; CDR3: CAILNGHGDEQFF
size: once; V: TRBV28; J: TRBJ2-2; CDR3: CASRVQGHTGELFF
size: .; V: TRBV6-2/TRBV6-3; J: TRBJ2-7; CDR3: CASAGGSYEQYF
size: many; V: TRBV24-1; J: TRBJ2-3; CDR3: CATSDLHSGDTDTQYF
size: many; V: TRBV6-5; J: TRBJ2-3; CDR3: CASSYSNRAGADTQYF
size: .; V: TRBV19; J: TRBJ2-6; CDR3: CASLNPGSFTNVLTF
size: many; V: TRBV3-1; J: TRBJ2-7; CDR3: CASSQPTSGFYEQYF
size: many; V: TRBV20-1; J: TRBJ1-2; CDR3: CSARDMAGYYGYTF
size: .; V: TRBV6-1; J: TRBJ2-3; CDR3: CASRQKGGAWRTDTQYF
size: .; V: TRBV7-6; J: TRBJ2-1; CDR3: CASSFWGGGGKYNEQFF
size: .; V: TRBV4-1; J: TRBJ2-7; CDR3: CASSLGTSSSYEQYF
size: few; V: TRBV11-2; J: TRBJ2-3; CDR3: CASSSQGTSGTDTQYF
size: few; V: TRBV4-2; J: TRBJ1-1; CDR3: CASSPTGGEVTEAFF
size: many; V: TRBV28; J: TRBJ2-1; CDR3: CASSLLGEDEQFF
size: many; V: TRBV28; J: TRBJ2-1; CDR3: CASSFGLLARQFF
size: .; V: TRBV10-3; J: TRBJ2-7; CDR3: CAISAAGEQYF
size: .; V: TRBV4-1; J: TRBJ2-2; CDR3: CASSRLRELFF
size: few; V: TRBV19; J: TRBJ2-1; CDR3: CASSIDHGGRSGNEQFF
size: .; V: TRBV4-1; J: TRBJ2-7; CDR3: CASSQAQGGTYEQYF
size: many; V: TRBV2; J: TRBJ2-1; CDR3: CASSEGVRTSVTYNEQFF
size: .; V: TRBV20-1; J: TRBJ2-6; CDR3: CSATGTGLVSGANVLTF